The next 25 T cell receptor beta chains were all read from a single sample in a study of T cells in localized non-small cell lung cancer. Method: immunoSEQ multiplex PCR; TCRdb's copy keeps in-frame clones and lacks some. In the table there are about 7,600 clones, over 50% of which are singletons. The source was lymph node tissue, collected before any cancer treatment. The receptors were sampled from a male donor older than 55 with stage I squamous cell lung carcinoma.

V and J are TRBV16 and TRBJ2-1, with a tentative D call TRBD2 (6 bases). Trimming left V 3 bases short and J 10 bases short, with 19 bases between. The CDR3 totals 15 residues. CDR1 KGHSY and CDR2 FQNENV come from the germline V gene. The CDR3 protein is CASSHSGLGLAEQFF. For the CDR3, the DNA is TGTGCCAGCAGCCATTCGGGACTCGGCTTGGCGGAGCAGTTCTTC.

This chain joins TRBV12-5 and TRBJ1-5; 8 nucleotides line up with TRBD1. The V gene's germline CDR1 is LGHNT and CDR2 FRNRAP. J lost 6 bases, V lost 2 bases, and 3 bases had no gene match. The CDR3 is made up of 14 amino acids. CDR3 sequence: CASGLSGGGQPQHF. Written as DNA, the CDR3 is TGTGCTAGTGGTTTGTCAGGGGGCGGTCAGCCCCAGCATTTT.

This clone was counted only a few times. CDR3 loop: CASSQDPRDTQYF. The CDR3 DNA sequence: TGCGCCAGCAGCCAAGATCCGCGGGATACGCAGTATTTT. The J gene is TRBJ2-3, the V gene TRBV4-1; D not resolved. Looked up from germline, CDR1 is MGHRA and CDR2 is YSYEKL. The CDR3 is 13 residues long. With 0 bases removed from V and 6 bases from J, the gap between germline ends came to 7 bases.

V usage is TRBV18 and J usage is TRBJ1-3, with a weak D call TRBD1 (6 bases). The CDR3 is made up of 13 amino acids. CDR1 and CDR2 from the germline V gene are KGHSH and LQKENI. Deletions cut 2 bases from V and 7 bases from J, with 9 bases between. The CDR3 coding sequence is TGTGCCAGCTCACCAAGCCAGGGGAACACCATATATTTT. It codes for CASSPSQGNTIYF.

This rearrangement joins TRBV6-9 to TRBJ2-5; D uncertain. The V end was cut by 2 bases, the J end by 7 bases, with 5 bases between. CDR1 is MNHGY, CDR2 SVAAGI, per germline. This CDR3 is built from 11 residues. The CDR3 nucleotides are TGTGCCAGCAGTTATATGCGGACCCAGTACTTC. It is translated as CASSYMRTQYF.

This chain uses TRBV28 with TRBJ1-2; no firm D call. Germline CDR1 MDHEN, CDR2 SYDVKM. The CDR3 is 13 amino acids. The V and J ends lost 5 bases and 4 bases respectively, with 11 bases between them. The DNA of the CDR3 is TGTGCCAGCAGTCCAGACGGGCGCTATGGCTACACCTTC. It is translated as CASSPDGRYGYTF.

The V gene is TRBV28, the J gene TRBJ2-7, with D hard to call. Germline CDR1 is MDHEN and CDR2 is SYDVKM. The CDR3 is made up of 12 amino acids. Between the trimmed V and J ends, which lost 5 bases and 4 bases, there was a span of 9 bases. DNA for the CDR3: TGTGCCAGCAGTCGGGTGGGATACGAGCAGTACTTC. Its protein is CASSRVGYEQYF.

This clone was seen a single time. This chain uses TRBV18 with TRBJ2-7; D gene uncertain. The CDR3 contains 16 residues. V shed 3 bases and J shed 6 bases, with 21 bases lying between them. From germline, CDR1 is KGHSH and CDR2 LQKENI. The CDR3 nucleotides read TGTGCCAGCTCACCTACGTTTGACCCCCTAAGGACCGAGCAGTACTTC. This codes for CASSPTFDPLRTEQYF.

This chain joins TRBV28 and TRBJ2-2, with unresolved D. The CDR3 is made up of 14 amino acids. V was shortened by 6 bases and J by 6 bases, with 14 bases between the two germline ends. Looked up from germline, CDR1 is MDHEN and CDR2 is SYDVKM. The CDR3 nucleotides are TGTGCCAGCAGCCCACACACGAGCCCCGGGGAGCTGTTTTTT. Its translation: CASSPHTSPGELFF.

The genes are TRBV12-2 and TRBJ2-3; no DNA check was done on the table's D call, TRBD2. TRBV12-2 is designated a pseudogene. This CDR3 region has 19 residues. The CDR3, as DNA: TGTGCAAGTCGCTTAAGGCTAGCGGGAGGAGACCCGCGCACAGATACGCAGTATTTT. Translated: CASRLRLAGGDPRTDTQYF.

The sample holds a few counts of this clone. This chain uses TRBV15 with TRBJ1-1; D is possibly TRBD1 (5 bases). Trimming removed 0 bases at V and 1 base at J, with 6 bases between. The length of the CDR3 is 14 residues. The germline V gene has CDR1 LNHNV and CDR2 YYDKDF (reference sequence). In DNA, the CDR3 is TGTGCCACCAGCAGAGATCAGGGGAACACTGAAGCTTTCTTT. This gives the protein CATSRDQGNTEAFF.

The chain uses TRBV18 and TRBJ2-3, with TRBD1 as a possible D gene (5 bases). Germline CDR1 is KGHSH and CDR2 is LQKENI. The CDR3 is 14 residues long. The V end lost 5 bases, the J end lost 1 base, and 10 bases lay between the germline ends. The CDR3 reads CASSSGQGTDTQYF. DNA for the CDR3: TGTGCCAGCTCATCAGGACAAGGCACAGATACGCAGTATTTT. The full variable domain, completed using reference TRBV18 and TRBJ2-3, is NAGVMQNPRHLVRRRGQEARLRCSPMKGHSHVYWYRQLPEEGLKFMVYLQKENIIDESGMPKERFSAEFPKEGPSILRIQQVVRGDSAAYFCASSSGQGTDTQYFGPGTRLTVL.

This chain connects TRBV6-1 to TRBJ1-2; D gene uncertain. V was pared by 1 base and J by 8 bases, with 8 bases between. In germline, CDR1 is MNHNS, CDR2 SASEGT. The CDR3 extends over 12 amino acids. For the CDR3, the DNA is TGTGCCAGCAGTGAAGGAAGGAGAGGCTACACCTTC. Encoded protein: CASSEGRRGYTF.

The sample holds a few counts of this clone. The CDR3 coding sequence is TGCGCCAGCAGCCAAGGGAAGCTAGGAAGCCTCTACGAGCAGTACTTC. Translation gives CASSQGKLGSLYEQYF. The chain uses TRBV4-1 and TRBJ2-7, with D uncertain. The CDR3 covers 16 residues. V was shortened by 1 base and J by 3 bases, with 16 bases between the two germline ends. Germline values: CDR1 MGHRA, CDR2 YSYEKL.

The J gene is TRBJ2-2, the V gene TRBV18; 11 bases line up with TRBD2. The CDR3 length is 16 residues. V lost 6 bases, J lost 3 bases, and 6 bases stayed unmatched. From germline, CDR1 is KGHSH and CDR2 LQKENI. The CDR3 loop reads CASSDGLAGDTGELFF. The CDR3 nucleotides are TGTGCCAGCTCTGACGGACTAGCGGGCGACACCGGGGAGCTGTTTTTT.

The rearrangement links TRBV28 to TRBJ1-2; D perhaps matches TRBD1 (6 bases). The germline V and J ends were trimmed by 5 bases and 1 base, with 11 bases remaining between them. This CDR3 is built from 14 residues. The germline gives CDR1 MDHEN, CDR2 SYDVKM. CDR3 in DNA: TGTGCCAGCAGTAAGGGGGGCCTTAACTATGGCTACACCTTC. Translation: CASSKGGLNYGYTF.

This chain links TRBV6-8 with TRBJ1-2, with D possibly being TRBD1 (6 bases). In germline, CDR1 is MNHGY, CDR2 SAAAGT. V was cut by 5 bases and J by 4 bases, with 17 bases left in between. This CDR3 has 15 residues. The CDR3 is CASSRTASFSYGYTF. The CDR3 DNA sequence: TGTGCCAGCAGTCGGACAGCTTCCTTCTCCTATGGCTACACCTTC.

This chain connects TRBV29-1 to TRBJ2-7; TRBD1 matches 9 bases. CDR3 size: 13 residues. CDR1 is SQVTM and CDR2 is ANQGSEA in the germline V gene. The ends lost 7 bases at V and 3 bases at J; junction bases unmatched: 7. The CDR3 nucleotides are TGCAGCGCCCAACAGGGGGCGGGCTACGAGCAGTACTTC. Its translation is CSAQQGAGYEQYF.

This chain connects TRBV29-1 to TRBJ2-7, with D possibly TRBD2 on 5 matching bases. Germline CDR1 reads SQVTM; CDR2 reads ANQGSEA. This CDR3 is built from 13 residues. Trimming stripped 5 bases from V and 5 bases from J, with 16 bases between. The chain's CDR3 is CSVRDPFQDEQYF. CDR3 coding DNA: TGCAGCGTTCGGGATCCCTTTCAAGACGAGCAGTACTTC.

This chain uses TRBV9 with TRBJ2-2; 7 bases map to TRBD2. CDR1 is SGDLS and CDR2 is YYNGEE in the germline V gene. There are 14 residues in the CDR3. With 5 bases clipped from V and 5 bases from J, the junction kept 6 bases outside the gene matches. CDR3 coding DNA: TGTGCCAGCAGTGGCGGGAGCGATACCGGGGAGCTGTTTTTT. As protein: CASSGGSDTGELFF.

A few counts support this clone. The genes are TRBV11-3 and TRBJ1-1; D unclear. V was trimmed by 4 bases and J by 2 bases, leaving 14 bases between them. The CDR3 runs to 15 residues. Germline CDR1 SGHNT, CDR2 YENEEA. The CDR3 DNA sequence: TGTGCCAGCAGCTATACAGAGAAAACTAACACTGAAGCTTTCTTT. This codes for CASSYTEKTNTEAFF.

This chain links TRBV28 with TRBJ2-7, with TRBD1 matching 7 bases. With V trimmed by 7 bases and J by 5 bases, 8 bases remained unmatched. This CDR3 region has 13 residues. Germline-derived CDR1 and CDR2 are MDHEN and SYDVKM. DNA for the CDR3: TGTGCCAGCAACGTGGGACAGTACAACGAGCAGTACTTC. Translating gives CASNVGQYNEQYF.

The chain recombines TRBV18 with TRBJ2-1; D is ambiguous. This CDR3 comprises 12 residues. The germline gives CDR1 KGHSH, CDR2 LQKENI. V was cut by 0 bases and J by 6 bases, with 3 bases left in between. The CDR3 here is CASSPPSNEQFF. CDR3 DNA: TGTGCCAGCTCACCACCTAGCAATGAGCAGTTCTTC.

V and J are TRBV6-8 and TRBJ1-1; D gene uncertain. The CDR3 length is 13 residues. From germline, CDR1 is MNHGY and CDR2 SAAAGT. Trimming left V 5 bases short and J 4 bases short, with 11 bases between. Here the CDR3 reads CASSPLLATEAFF. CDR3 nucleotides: TGTGCCAGCAGTCCCCTATTGGCCACTGAAGCTTTCTTT.

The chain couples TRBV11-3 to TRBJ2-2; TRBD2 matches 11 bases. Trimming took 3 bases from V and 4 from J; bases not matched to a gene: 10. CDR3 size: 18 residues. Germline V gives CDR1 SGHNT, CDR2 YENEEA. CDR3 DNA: TGTGCCAGCAGCTTGGGGACTAGCGGCCCACGAGGCACCGGGGAGCTGTTTTTT. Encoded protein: CASSLGTSGPRGTGELFF.